This TCR beta chain was sequenced in a study of blood T cell repertoires in COVID-19. Study-level background: Material from acute and convalescent COVID-19 was sourced from the United States, Italy and Spain. From T cells, B-cell-depleted T cells, or PBMCs came the material, which was cDNA or gDNA.

CDR1 is MNHNS, CDR2 SASEGT, per germline. This CDR3 has 16 amino acids. The V gene end was trimmed by 2 bases and the J gene end by 2 bases; junction bases not matched to a gene: 6. Sequencing used immunoSEQ multiplex PCR; TCRdb keeps in-frame clones, though not all of them. This table holds roughly 250,000 clones, over 80% found once. The TCR comes from a woman aged 40 to 50 with acute or convalescent COVID-19. The chain links TRBV6-1 to TRBJ1-2, with TRBD1 matching 9 bases. The specimen sequenced was peripheral blood. DNA for the CDR3: TGTGCCAGCAGTGAAAAGTGGACAGGGGAAAACTATGGCTACACCTTC. Its translation is CASSEKWTGENYGYTF.